Listed here are 25 T cell receptor beta chains from one sample, sequenced in a study of cytomegalovirus exposure and HLA in healthy donors. Use of 60 Vbeta and 13 Jbeta primers characterized the PCR. Measured with immunoSEQ multiplex PCR; TCRdb has only the in-frame clones, and not every one. This sample's table reports about 160,000 clones. The sequenced material came from PBMCs. The origin of the receptors is a woman aged 55-75 years in good health and CMV-seronegative.

The J gene is TRBJ2-7, the V gene TRBV19; D possibly corresponds to TRBD2 (6 bases). Deletions cut 4 bases from V and 6 bases from J, with 13 bases between. The CDR3 length is 13 residues. Germline V gene data show CDR1 as LNHDA and CDR2 as SQIVND (reference sequence). CDR3 DNA sequence: TGTGCCAGTAGTACGGGAGTTGGACTCGAGCAGTACTTC. Translated: CASSTGVGLEQYF.

The chain employs TRBV6-5 and TRBJ2-7; D is possibly TRBD1 (5 bases). Germline loops: CDR1 MNHEY, CDR2 SVGAGI. The CDR3 runs to 14 residues. Trimming shortened V by 10 bases and J by 0 bases, and 16 bases separated the two germline ends. CDR3 sequence reads: CATSDKASSYEQYF. DNA of the CDR3: TGTGCCACCTCGGACAAGGCCTCCTCCTACGAGCAGTACTTC.

The chain has TRBV6-5 and TRBJ2-7, with a weak D call TRBD1 (5 bases). The J call may be in error: the DNA end matches TRBJ2-5 better. CDR3 length: 14 residues. Germline CDR1 and CDR2: MNHEY and SVGAGI. Here the CDR3 DNA reads TGTGCCAGCAGGGCCCAGGGTCAGGCGGAGACCCAGTACTTC. It codes for CASRAQGQAETQYF.

The gene calls are TRBV5-6 and TRBJ2-5; D not resolved. The length of the CDR3 is 13 residues. The germline V and J ends were trimmed by 0 bases and 3 bases, with 6 bases remaining between them. Looked up from germline, CDR1 is SGHDT and CDR2 is YYEEEE. The CDR3 loop is CASSLVGEETQYF. CDR3 coding DNA: TGTGCCAGCAGCTTGGTAGGAGAAGAGACCCAGTACTTC.

V and J are TRBV29-1 and TRBJ2-1, with TRBD1 identical over 7 bases. CDR1 is SQVTM, CDR2 ANQGSEA, per germline. The trim removed 5 bases at V and 0 bases at J, leaving 1 base unmatched. The CDR3 consists of 13 residues. CDR3 nucleotides: TGCAGCGTTCGACAGGGCTCCTACAATGAGCAGTTCTTC. Its translation is CSVRQGSYNEQFF.

The chain couples TRBV15 to TRBJ1-5; no clear D gene. V was shortened by 1 base and J by 0 bases, with 7 bases between the two germline ends. The CDR3 is 15 amino acids. Germline values: CDR1 LNHNV, CDR2 YYDKDF (reference sequence). DNA for the CDR3: TGTGCCACCAGCAGAGTGGGAGGTAGCAATCAGCCCCAGCATTTT. This gives the protein CATSRVGGSNQPQHF.

The gene calls are TRBV11-2 and TRBJ2-1, with a weak D call TRBD1 (6 bases). Germline-derived CDR1 and CDR2 are SGHAT and FQNNGV. The CDR3 contains 16 residues. V lost 5 bases, J lost 7 bases, and 21 bases lay in between. This CDR3 is CASSTPGQIFTNEQFF. Written as DNA, the CDR3 is TGTGCCAGCAGCACTCCGGGACAAATATTTACAAATGAGCAGTTCTTC.

The CDR3 region is CASSPGTRGYEAFF. The DNA of the CDR3 is TGTGCCAGCAGCCCCGGGACACGGGGTTATGAAGCTTTCTTT. The chain has TRBV7-3 and TRBJ1-1; D might be TRBD1 (6 bases). The germline CDR1 and CDR2 sequences are SGHTA and FQGTGA. This CDR3 has 14 amino acids. V was shortened by 5 bases and J by 7 bases, with 17 bases between the two germline ends.

The gene calls are TRBV29-1 and TRBJ2-7; TRBD1 is a possible D gene (6 bases). This CDR3 region has 15 residues. Trimming pared 7 bases from V and 3 bases from J, leaving 22 bases between. Germline assignment: CDR1 SQVTM and CDR2 ANQGSEA. The CDR3 DNA sequence: TGCAGCGCCCAAACCACAGGGTCAAACTACTACGAGCAGTACTTC. This codes for CSAQTTGSNYYEQYF.

The chain couples TRBV6-4 to TRBJ2-1; weak D call: TRBD2 (6 bases). The CDR3 covers 13 residues. Germline values: CDR1 MRHNA, CDR2 SNTAGT. The V and J ends lost 4 bases and 6 bases respectively, with 10 bases between them. Here the CDR3 reads CASSGGEPNEQFF. CDR3 nucleotides: TGTGCCAGCAGTGGGGGGGAACCCAATGAGCAGTTCTTC.

This chain links TRBV6-5 with TRBJ1-5; TRBD1 matches 7 bases. Germline values: CDR1 MNHEY, CDR2 SVGAGI. This CDR3 is built from 15 residues. Trimming at V came to 6 bases and at J to 5 bases, leaving 10 bases not matched to a gene. This CDR3 reads CASSSLQGTDQPQHF. Written as DNA, the CDR3 is TGTGCCAGCAGCTCACTACAGGGGACGGATCAGCCCCAGCATTTT.

CDR3 DNA: TGTGCCAGCAGCCTCCGACAGGGGAAAATTGGGGAGCAGTTCTTC. This encodes CASSLRQGKIGEQFF. The V call is TRBV7-2, the J call TRBJ2-1; 8 bases line up with TRBD1. The CDR3 runs 15 residues. V shed 5 bases, J shed 10 bases, and the junction held 13 bases outside the gene matches. Per germline, CDR1 SGHTA and CDR2 FQGNSA. The full variable domain, its missing parts supplied by reference TRBV7-2 and TRBJ2-1, is GAGVSQSPSNKVTEKGKDVELRCDPISGHTALYWYRQSLGQGLEFLIYFQGNSAPDKSGLPSDRFSAERTGGSVSTLTIQRTQQEDSAVYLCASSLRQGKIGEQFFGPGTRLTVL.

The chain has TRBV5-1 and TRBJ2-3; no reliable D call. Germline V CDR1 and CDR2: SGHRS, YFSETQ. V was clipped by 0 bases and J by 2 bases, with 4 bases between them. The CDR3 is 13 residues long. CDR3 DNA: TGCGCCAGCAGCTTGGCGTACACAGATACGCAGTATTTT. Protein sequence: CASSLAYTDTQYF.

The chain links TRBV2 to TRBJ2-1, with TRBD2 matching 13 bases. This CDR3 comprises 15 residues. The germline V gene encodes CDR1 SNHLY and CDR2 FYNNEI. V shed 6 bases and J 10 bases; nucleotides not matched to a gene: 9. Here the CDR3 reads CASRVLAGGLGEQFF. The DNA for the CDR3 is TGTGCCAGCAGGGTACTAGCGGGAGGGCTAGGGGAGCAGTTCTTC.

The rearrangement uses TRBV6-5 and TRBJ2-5, with 9 positions matching TRBD1. The DNA matches TRBJ2-7 better at its end, which makes the J call doubtful. Per germline, CDR1 MNHEY and CDR2 SVGAGI. The CDR3 is 16 residues long. DNA of the CDR3: TGTGCCAGCAGTTTTGTAGGACAGGGGACCTCCTACGAGCAGTACTTC. Its translation: CASSFVGQGTSYEQYF.

This chain links TRBV4-2 with TRBJ2-1, with 8 bases matching TRBD1. Unmatched junction bases numbered 10, after V lost 1 base and J lost 8 bases. The CDR3 has 16 amino acids. The V gene's germline CDR1 is LGHNA and CDR2 YNFKEQ. The CDR3 sequence: CASSQVSQGAGYEQFF. CDR3 in DNA: TGTGCCAGCAGCCAAGTGTCCCAGGGGGCTGGGTATGAGCAGTTCTTC.

The chain uses TRBV5-1 and TRBJ2-1, with TRBD2 matching over 7 bases. The germline V gene encodes CDR1 SGHRS and CDR2 YFSETQ. The CDR3 spans 16 residues. Trimming at V came to 2 bases and at J to 8 bases, leaving 13 bases not matched to a gene. The DNA of the CDR3 is TGCGCCAGCAGCTTCCTAGCGGAATCGGATATATATGAGCAGTTCTTC. Translated: CASSFLAESDIYEQFF.

The rearrangement joins TRBV25-1 to TRBJ2-7, with 7 bases identical to TRBD1. The CDR3 is 15 amino acids. With V trimmed by 6 bases and J by 2 bases, 10 bases remained unmatched. Germline values: CDR1 MGHDK, CDR2 SYGVNS. The CDR3, as DNA: TGTGCCAGCAGCCCTAGACAGGGTACTACCTACGAGCAGTACTTC. It translates to CASSPRQGTTYEQYF.

This rearrangement joins TRBV28 to TRBJ2-2; TRBD2 agrees at 8 bases. The germline CDR1 and CDR2 sequences are MDHEN and SYDVKM. With 3 bases clipped from V and 5 bases from J, the junction kept 8 bases outside the gene matches. There are 16 residues in the CDR3. CDR3 amino acids: CASSFQRESRTGELFF. In DNA, the CDR3 is TGTGCCAGCAGTTTTCAGCGGGAGAGTAGAACCGGGGAGCTGTTTTTT.

The V call is TRBV19, the J call TRBJ2-5; D may be TRBD1 (7 bases). V was pared by 3 bases and J by 7 bases, with 15 bases between. Germline V gene sequence: CDR1 LNHDA, CDR2 SQIVND (reference sequence). The CDR3 runs 14 residues. The CDR3 here is CASSIGGTVRTQYF. The CDR3 DNA sequence: TGTGCCAGTAGTATCGGAGGGACAGTTCGGACCCAGTACTTC.

The V gene is TRBV4-3, the J gene TRBJ1-2, with 8 positions matching TRBD1. The CDR3 consists of 17 residues. Trimming at V came to 1 base and at J to 4 bases, leaving 11 bases not matched to a gene. Germline CDR1 is LGHNA and CDR2 is YSLEER. The CDR3 DNA is TGCGCCAGCAGCCAAGGAGTGAGCGGACAGGGACTCTATGGCTACACCTTC. It translates to CASSQGVSGQGLYGYTF.

The J gene is TRBJ2-2, the V gene TRBV5-5; D is unresolved. Trimming pared 0 bases from V and 2 bases from J, leaving 11 bases between. Germline lookup yields CDR1 SGHKS and CDR2 YYEKEE (reference sequence). CDR3 length equals 16 residues. For the CDR3, the DNA is TGTGCCAGCAGCTTGGCTCCCAGGATTAACACCGGGGAGCTGTTTTTT. This codes for CASSLAPRINTGELFF.

V gene TRBV6-4 combines with J gene TRBJ1-5; 8 nucleotides align to TRBD1. J gave up 2 bases and V 6 bases, and 12 bases lay outside the gene matches. CDR3 length equals 17 residues. The germline V gene has CDR1 MRHNA and CDR2 SNTAGT. Written as DNA, the CDR3 is TGTGCCAGCAGAGAAAATCCCAGGGGGCGACGCAATCAGCCCCAGCATTTT. This codes for CASRENPRGRRNQPQHF.

This chain links TRBV5-1 with TRBJ2-5, with 8 bases aligning to TRBD2. The CDR3 covers 16 residues. The germline gives CDR1 SGHRS, CDR2 YFSETQ. With 4 bases clipped from V and 1 base from J, the junction kept 9 bases outside the gene matches. The CDR3 region has the DNA TGCGCCAGCAGCCCGGGGGGGACACCCACCCAAGAGACCCAGTACTTC. It is translated as CASSPGGTPTQETQYF.

The chain couples TRBV2 to TRBJ1-5; the match to TRBD1 covers 8 bases. The germline V gene encodes CDR1 SNHLY and CDR2 FYNNEI. After removal of 7 bases from V and 4 bases from J, the junction contained 24 bases not matched to a gene. This CDR3 spans 20 amino acids. CDR3 in DNA: TGTGCCAGCATCCCCGCCAGGACAGGGAAGGTGGTGGGGTTTAATCAGCCCCAGCATTTT. It yields the protein CASIPARTGKVVGFNQPQHF.